This T cell receptor (beta chain) was captured by sequencing in a study of post-analysis software for immune sequencing data. Study-level points and caveats: When patients were compared with controls, about 5 TRBV segments were more frequent, TRBV5-6, TRBV5-1 and TRBV20-1 among them. Among multiple sclerosis patients, normalized Chao1 diversity was significantly below that of controls.

In regard to this clonotype: Its matching antigen is unknown.

Sequencing libraries made from TCR beta cDNA carried unique molecular identifiers. It was from roughly 0.93 to 9.6 million T cells that approximately 500,000 cDNA molecules came. TCRdb independently ran MiXCR on the PCR reads; one entry per CDR3 protein. The repertoire includes 600,000 to 700,000 distinct CDR3 sequences, roughly three fifths of them detected once, and 11% sits in the top ten. Germline V gene sequence: CDR1 SGHTA, CDR2 FQGNSA. The CDR3 spans 12 residues. This clonotype was obtained from a girl under 10 years old with multiple sclerosis. The source material was blood. The V and J genes are TRBV7-2 and TRBJ2-5; D not resolved. TRBJ2-7 explains the end of the DNA better; the J call may be wrong. The CDR3 DNA follows: TGTGCCAGCGCTAAGTACTCCTACGAGCAGTACTTC. As protein: CASAKYSYEQYF.